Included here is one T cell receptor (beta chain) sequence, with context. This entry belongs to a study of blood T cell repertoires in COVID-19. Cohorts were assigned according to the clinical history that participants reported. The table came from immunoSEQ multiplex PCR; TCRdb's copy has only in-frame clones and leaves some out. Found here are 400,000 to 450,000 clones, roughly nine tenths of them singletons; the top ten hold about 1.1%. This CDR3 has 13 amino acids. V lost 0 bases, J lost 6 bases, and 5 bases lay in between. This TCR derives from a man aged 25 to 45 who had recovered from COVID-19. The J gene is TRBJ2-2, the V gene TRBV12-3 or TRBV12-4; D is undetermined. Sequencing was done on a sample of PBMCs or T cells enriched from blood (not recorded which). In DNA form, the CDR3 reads TGTGCCAGCAGTTTAGCCGCGGCCGGGGAGCTGTTTTTT. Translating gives CASSLAAAGELFF.